This note documents a single T cell receptor beta chain sequence. The record originates from a study of blood T cell repertoires in COVID-19. Study-level background: Sample material is recorded as cDNA or gDNA derived from T cells, B-cell-depleted T cells, or PBMCs.

The CDR3 is made up of 15 amino acids. Germline V gene lookup returns CDR1 MNHEY and CDR2 SVGEGT. J lost 0 bases, V lost 5 bases, and 3 bases had no gene match. Repertoires were generated with immunoSEQ multiplex PCR, while TCRdb's copy carries only in-frame clones and drops some. The sample consists of around 200,000 clones, around four fifths of them appearing once. The TCR was taken from a man aged 35 to 55 with active or convalescent COVID-19. Sequences were obtained from peripheral blood. V gene TRBV6-2 or TRBV6-3 combines with J gene TRBJ1-4, with 7 bases fitting TRBD1. CDR3 region: CASSTGDATNEKLFF. DNA for the CDR3: TGTGCCAGCAGTACAGGGGATGCAACTAATGAAAAACTGTTTTTT.